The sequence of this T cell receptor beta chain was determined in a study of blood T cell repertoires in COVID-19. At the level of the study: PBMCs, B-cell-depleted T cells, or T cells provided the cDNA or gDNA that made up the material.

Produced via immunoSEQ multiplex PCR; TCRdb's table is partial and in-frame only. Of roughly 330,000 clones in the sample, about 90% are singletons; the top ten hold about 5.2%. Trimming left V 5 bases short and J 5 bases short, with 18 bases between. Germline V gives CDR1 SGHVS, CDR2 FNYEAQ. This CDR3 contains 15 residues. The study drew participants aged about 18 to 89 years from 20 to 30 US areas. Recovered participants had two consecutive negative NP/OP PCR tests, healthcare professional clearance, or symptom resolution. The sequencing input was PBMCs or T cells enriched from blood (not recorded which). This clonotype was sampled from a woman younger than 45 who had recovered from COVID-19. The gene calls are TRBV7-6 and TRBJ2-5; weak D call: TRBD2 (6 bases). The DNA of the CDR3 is TGTGCCAGCAGCCTTGCTGGAGGGTTTTCGGAGACCCAGTACTTC. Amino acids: CASSLAGGFSETQYF.